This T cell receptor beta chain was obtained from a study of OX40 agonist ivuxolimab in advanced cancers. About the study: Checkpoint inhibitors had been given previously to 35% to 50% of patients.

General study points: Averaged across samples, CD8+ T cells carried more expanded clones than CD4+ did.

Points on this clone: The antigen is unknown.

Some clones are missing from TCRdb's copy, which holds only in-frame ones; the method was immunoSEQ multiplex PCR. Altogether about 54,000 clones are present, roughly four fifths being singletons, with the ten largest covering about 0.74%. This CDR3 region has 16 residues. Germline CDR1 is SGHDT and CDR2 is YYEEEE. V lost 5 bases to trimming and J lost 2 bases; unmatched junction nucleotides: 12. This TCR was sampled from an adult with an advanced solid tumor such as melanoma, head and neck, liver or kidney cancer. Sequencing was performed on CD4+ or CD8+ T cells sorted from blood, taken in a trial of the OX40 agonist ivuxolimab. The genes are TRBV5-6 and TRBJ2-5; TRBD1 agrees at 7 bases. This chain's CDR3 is CASRLGDRVRQETQYF. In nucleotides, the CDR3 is TGTGCCAGCAGACTGGGAGACAGGGTGAGGCAAGAGACCCAGTACTTC.